This T cell receptor (beta chain) was sequenced in a study of blood T cells in healthy people across ages (dated by TCRdb to between 2014 and 2017). Broadly, across the study: In model experiments, roughly one uniquely barcoded TCR beta cDNA molecule per two T cells was captured by template switching. To track age-related changes in TCR beta repertoire diversity, the study relied on deep sequencing normalized with unique cDNA molecular identifiers. The donors were split into four age groups: young (average 16 years), middle-aged (39), aged (roughly 65) and long-lived (more than 80). For two donors (one aged 18 to 30 and one aged 80 or older), the study analyzed two additional independent replicas of 1 million unique cDNA reads from the same blood draw.

Broader findings and caveats from the paper: Total diversity estimates from one million sequenced T cells were considered lower bounds and underestimates. A strong correlation was found between observed TCR beta diversity and the percentage of naive T cells measured by flow cytometry. The long-lived group showed more naive CD4+ T cells, fewer expanded clones and increased TCR diversity than the aged group, suggesting age selection. Because the CMV infection status of the donors was unknown, age-related changes in expanded clonotypes may potentially have been confounded. Conclusive comparison of naive and antigen-experienced compartments was prevented by the profiling of bulk unsorted PBMCs. Observed TCR beta diversity per million T cells fell roughly linearly with age, and a significant reduction was already apparent by age around 40.

Reading from cysteine to phenylalanine, the CDR3 counts 15 amino acids. Solely the CDR3 DNA is kept, with 45 bases framed from the first base. For CDR1 and CDR2, the germline V gene lists MNHEY and SVGAGI. The method behind the library was 5' RACE. Sequencing relied on an Illumina HiSeq 2500. A second roughly 6 to 12 cycle PCR used a sample-barcoded 5' primer and a J-beta primer mix. A unique molecular identifier was introduced onto each TCR beta cDNA molecule by a template-switch 5' adaptor carrying 12 random nucleotides. Each sample yielded at least 2.5 million CDR3-containing paired-end reads. First-strand cDNA synthesis was performed from all RNA using the Mint cDNA synthesis kit, with priming by a TRBC-specific oligonucleotide. Following uracil-DNA glycosylase treatment, a first 18-cycle PCR with universal primers M1SS and BC2_uni_R was performed on all cDNA. As for the authors' bioinformatics: Each sample was normalized by randomly selecting 1 million high-quality reads, each carrying a distinct molecular identifier. Instead of being binned into consensus sequences, reads with shared molecular identifiers were discarded. MiTCR, run with a Q25 quality threshold and the strictest error-elimination algorithm, handled CDR3 identification, clonotype clustering and error correction. Lower-bound total TCR beta diversity was estimated with a nonparametric unseen species model using Euler transformation. The public reads were quality trimmed at Q25 with fastp and then assembled into clones with MiXCR by TCRdb, keeping productive beta chains. Every CDR3 protein is listed once, alongside the most common genes and DNA of its rows. These V and J calls are TCRdb output, not the study's own analysis. This sample comprises roughly 500,000 distinct CDR3 sequences, 24% of them detected only once. The ten biggest clones cover less than 9% of the sample.

A word on this clonotype: Its specific antigen is unknown. Its ends do not fully match the called genes, so a read error is possible.

Donors were a few dozen systemically healthy Caucasian individuals from Russia aged roughly 6 to 95 years. Roughly 9 milliliters of peripheral blood were drawn from each donor into EDTA-treated Vacutainer tubes. PBMCs were isolated by Ficoll-Paque density-gradient centrifugation, with at least 6.5 million obtained per sample. Total RNA, at least 6 micrograms per sample, was extracted from PBMCs with Trizol reagent. For every donor, an aliquot of PBMCs went through flow cytometry to measure the percentages of naive CD45RAhigh/CD27high T cells. The data were also submitted as part of a second study, on T cells of mothers and their children. As that second study puts it: Nine systemically healthy Caucasian individuals, comprising three mothers and their six children, were included as donors. cDNA synthesis consumed the entire amount of extracted RNA, loaded at around 1.5 ug RNA in each 15 ul reaction. In the second PCR, sample barcodes and 2-4 random nucleotides were introduced via the M1S primer. More than 8 million TCR beta CDR3 reads were obtained from each mother, and roughly 3 million reads were obtained from each child. Thymic selection similarly shapes TCR recombination output in related and unrelated pairs, with minor effect from inherited differences. Related mother-child pairs always showed normalized repertoire overlap that was slightly higher than in unrelated mother-child pairs, though the difference was never significant. Persistent microchimeric T cell clones were not detected, at a sensitivity of 85 to 100 clones per million clonotypes. To look for features that set related mother-child pairs apart from unrelated individuals, the researchers ran deep NGS to compare the TCR beta repertoires of mothers and children. On average, the children were about 12 +/- 4 years old, while the mothers were approximately 41 +/- 4 years old. After adapter ligation with NEBNext reagents, the libraries were sequenced on Illumina HiSeq 2000 with 100+100 nt paired-end reads. To avoid cross-contamination, the mother libraries and the child libraries were prepared a month apart and sequenced in separate runs. Each donor had between about 450,000 and 2,300,000 distinct TCR beta clonotypes identified. Naive TCR beta clonotypes were estimated from low-frequency clonotypes matched to each donor's FACS-determined naive share, without sorting.

Material for sequencing was blood. This TCR derives from a boy aged 5-17 years in good health. The chain is made from TRBV6-5 and TRBJ2-1; the D gene is perhaps TRBD2, from 5 matching bases. The CDR3 region: CASSGLGSSYNERFF. In nucleotide form, the sequence is TGTGCCAGCAGTGGACTCGGTAGCTCCTACAATGAGCGGTTCTTC.